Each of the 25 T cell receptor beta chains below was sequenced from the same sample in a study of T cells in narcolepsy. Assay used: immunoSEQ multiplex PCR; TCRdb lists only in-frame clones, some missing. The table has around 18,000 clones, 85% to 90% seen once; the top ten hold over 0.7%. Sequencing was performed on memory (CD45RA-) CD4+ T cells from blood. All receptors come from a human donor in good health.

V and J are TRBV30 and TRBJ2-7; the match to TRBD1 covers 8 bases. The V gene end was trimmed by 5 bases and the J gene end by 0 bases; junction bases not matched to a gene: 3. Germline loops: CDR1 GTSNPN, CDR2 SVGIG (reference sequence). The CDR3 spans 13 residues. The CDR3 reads CAWDGQGSYEQYF. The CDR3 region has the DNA TGTGCCTGGGACGGACAGGGCTCCTACGAGCAGTACTTC.

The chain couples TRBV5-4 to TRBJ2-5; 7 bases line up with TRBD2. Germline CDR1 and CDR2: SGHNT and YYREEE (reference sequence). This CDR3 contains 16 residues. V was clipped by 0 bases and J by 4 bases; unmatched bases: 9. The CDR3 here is CASSLGAGEALETQYF. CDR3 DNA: TGTGCCAGCAGCTTGGGGGCGGGGGAAGCTCTAGAGACCCAGTACTTC.

CDR3 protein: CASSLRQGVGGNTIYF. CDR3 DNA sequence: TGTGCCAGCAGCTTACGTCAGGGGGTGGGTGGAAACACCATATATTTT. V gene TRBV13 combines with J gene TRBJ1-3, with 7 bases matching TRBD1. The CDR3 runs 16 residues. Germline CDR1 is PRHDT and CDR2 is FYEKMQ (reference sequence). The V and J ends lost 2 bases and 3 bases, in that order; junction bases with no gene match: 7. Using reference TRBV13 and TRBJ1-3 for the parts outside the CDR3, the full variable domain is AAGVIQSPRHLIKEKRETATLKCYPIPRHDTVYWYQQGPGQDPQFLISFYEKMQSDKGSIPDRFSAQQFSDYHSELNMSSLELGDSALYFCASSLRQGVGGNTIYFGEGSWLTVV.

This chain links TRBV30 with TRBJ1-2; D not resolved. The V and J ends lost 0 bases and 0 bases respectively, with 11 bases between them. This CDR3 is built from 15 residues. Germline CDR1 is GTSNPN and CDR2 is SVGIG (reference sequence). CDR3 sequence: CAWSVRTRSNYGYTF. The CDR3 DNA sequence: TGTGCCTGGAGTGTACGAACACGATCTAACTATGGCTACACCTTC.

This CDR3 reads CAIRGGTGSYEQYF. CDR3 in DNA: TGTGCCATCAGGGGGGGGACAGGGAGCTACGAGCAGTACTTC. This sequence joins TRBV10-3 and TRBJ2-7, with 9 bases aligning to TRBD1. This CDR3 contains 14 residues. Looked up from germline, CDR1 is ENHRY and CDR2 is SYGVKD. Germline trimming cut 6 bases from V and 3 bases from J; bases unmatched to any gene: 6.

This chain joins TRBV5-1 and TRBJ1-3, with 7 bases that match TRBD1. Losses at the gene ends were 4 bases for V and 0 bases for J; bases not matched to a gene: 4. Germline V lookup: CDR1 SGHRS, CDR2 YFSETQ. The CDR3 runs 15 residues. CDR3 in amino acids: CASSRGTDSGNTIYF. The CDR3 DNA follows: TGCGCCAGCAGCCGTGGGACAGACTCTGGAAACACCATATATTTT.

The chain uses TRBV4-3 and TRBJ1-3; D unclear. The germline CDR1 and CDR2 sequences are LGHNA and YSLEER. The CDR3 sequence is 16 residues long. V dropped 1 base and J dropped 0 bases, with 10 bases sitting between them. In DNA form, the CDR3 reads TGCGCCAGCAGCCAAGCTCCGGGCCACTCTGGAAACACCATATATTTT. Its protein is CASSQAPGHSGNTIYF.

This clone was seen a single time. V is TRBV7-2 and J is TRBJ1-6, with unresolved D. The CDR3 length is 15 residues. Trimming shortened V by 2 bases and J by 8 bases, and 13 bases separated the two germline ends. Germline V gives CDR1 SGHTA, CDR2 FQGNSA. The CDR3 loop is CASSLSWVRDSPLHF. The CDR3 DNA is TGTGCCAGCAGCTTATCGTGGGTGAGGGATTCACCCCTCCACTTT.

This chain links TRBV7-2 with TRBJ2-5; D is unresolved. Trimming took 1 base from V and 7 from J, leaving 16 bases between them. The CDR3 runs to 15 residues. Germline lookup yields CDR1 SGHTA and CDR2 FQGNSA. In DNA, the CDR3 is TGTGCCAGCAGCTTAGTCGGGCCCTCTCCGGCGACCCAGTACTTC. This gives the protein CASSLVGPSPATQYF.

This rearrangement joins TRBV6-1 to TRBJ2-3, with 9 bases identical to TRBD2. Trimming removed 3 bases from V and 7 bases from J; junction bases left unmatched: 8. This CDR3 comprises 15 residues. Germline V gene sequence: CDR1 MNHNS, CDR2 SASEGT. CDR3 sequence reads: CASSENSGRVNTQYF. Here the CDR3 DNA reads TGTGCCAGCAGTGAGAATAGCGGGAGAGTGAATACGCAGTATTTT.

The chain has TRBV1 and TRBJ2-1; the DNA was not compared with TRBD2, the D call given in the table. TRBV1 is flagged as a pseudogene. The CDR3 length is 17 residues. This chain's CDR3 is CTSSLHTGGPDYNEQFF. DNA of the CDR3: TGCACCAGCAGCCTCCACACCGGGGGACCTGACTACAATGAGCAGTTCTTC.

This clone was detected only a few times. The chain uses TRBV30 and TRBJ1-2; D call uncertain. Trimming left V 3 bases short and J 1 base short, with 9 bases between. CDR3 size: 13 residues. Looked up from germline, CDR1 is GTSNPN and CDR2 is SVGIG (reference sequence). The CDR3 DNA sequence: TGTGCCTGGAGAGATGGTGATAACTATGGCTACACCTTC. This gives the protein CAWRDGDNYGYTF.

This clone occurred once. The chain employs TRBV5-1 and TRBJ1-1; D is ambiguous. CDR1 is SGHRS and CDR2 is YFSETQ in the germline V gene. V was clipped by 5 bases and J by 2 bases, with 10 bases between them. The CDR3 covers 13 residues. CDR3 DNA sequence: TGCGCCAGCAGGGAGGTAATAAACACTGAAGCTTTCTTT. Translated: CASREVINTEAFF. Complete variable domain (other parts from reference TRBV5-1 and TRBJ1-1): KAGVTQTPRYLIKTRGQQVTLSCSPISGHRSVSWYQQTPGQGLQFLFEYFSETQRNKGNFPGRFSGRQFSNSRSEMNVSTLELGDSALYLCASREVINTEAFFGQGTRLTVV.

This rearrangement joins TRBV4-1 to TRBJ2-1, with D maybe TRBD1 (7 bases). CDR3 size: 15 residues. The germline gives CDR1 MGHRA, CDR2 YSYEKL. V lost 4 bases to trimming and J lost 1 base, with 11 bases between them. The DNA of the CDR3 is TGCGCCAGCAGCCCTGCAGGGGGGTCCTACAATGAGCAGTTCTTC. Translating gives CASSPAGGSYNEQFF.

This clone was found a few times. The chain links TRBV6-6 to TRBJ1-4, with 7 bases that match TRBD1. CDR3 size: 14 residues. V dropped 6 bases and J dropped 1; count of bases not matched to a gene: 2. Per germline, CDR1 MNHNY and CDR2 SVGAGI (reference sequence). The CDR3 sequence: CASSNRGTNEKLFF. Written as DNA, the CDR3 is TGTGCCAGCAGCAACAGGGGAACTAATGAAAAACTGTTTTTT.

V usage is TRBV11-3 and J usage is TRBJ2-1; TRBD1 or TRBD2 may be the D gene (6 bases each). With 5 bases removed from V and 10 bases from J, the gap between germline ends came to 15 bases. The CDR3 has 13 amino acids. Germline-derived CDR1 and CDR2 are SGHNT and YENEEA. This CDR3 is CASSQSRGAEQFF. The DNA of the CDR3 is TGTGCCAGCAGCCAAAGTAGGGGGGCGGAGCAGTTCTTC.

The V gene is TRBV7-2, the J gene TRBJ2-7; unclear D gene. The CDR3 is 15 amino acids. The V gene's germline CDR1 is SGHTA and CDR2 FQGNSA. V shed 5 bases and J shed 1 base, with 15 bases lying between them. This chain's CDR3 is CASSPSHLQSYEQYF. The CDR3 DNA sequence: TGTGCCAGCAGCCCCTCACATCTCCAATCCTACGAGCAGTACTTC.

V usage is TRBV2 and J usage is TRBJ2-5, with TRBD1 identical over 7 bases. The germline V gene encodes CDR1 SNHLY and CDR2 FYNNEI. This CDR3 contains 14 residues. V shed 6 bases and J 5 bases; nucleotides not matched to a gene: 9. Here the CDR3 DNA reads TGTGCCAGCAGCGGACAGGCGAAAAGGGAGACCCAGTACTTC. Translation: CASSGQAKRETQYF. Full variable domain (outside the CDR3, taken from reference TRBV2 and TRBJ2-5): EPEVTQTPSHQVTQMGQEVILRCVPISNHLYFYWYRQILGQKVEFLVSFYNNEISEKSEIFDDQFSVERPDGSNFTLKIRSTKLEDSAMYFCASSGQAKRETQYFGPGTRLLVL.

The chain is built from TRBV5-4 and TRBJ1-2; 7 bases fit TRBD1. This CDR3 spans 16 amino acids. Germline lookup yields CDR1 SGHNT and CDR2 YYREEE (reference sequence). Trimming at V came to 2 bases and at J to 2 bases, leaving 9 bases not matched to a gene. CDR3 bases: TGTGCCAGCAGCTTACCCCACAGGGGCGAGAACTATGGCTACACCTTC. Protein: CASSLPHRGENYGYTF.

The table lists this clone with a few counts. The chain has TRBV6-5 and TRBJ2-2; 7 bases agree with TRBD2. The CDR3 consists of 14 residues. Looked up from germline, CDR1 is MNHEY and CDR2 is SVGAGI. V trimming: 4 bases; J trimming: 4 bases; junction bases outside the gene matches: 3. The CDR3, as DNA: TGTGCCAGCAGTTCCGGGAGGCTCACCGGGGAGCTGTTTTTT. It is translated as CASSSGRLTGELFF.

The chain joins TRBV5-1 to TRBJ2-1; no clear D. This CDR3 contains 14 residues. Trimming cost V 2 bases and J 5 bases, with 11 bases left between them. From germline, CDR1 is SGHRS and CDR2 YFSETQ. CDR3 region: CASSFQPPDNEQFF. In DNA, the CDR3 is TGCGCCAGCAGCTTTCAACCCCCGGACAATGAGCAGTTCTTC.

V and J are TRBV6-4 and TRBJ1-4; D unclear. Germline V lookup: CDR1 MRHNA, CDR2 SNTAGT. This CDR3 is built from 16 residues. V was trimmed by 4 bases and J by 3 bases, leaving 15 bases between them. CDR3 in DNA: TGTGCCAGCAGTGCCCCAGCGGGCTCGGCTAATGAAAAACTGTTTTTT. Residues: CASSAPAGSANEKLFF.

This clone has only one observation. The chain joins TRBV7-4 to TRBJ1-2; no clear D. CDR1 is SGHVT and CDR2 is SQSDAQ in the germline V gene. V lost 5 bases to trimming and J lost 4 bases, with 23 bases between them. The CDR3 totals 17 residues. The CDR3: CASSGRHPARKTYGYTF. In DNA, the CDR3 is TGTGCCAGCAGCGGTCGGCATCCAGCTCGAAAGACCTATGGCTACACCTTC. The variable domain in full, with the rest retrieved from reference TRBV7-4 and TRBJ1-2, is GAGVSQSPRYKVAKRGRDVALRCDSISGHVTLYWYRQTLGQGSEVLTYSQSDAQRDKSGRPSGRFSAERPERSVSTLKIQRTEQGDSAVYLCASSGRHPARKTYGYTFGSGTRLTVV.

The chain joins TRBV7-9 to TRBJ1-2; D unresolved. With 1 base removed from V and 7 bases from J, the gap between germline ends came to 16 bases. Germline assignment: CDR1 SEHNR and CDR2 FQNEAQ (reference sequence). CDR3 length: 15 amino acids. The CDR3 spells CASSLDAGLWSGYTF. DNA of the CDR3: TGTGCCAGCAGCTTAGATGCGGGCCTGTGGAGTGGCTACACCTTC.

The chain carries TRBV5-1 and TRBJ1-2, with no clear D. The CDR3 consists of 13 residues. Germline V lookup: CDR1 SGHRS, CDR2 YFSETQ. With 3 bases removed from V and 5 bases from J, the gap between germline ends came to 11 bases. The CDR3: CASSSDGIYGYTF. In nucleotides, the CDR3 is TGCGCCAGCAGCTCTGACGGAATTTATGGCTACACCTTC. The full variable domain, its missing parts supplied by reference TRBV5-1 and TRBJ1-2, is KAGVTQTPRYLIKTRGQQVTLSCSPISGHRSVSWYQQTPGQGLQFLFEYFSETQRNKGNFPGRFSGRQFSNSRSEMNVSTLELGDSALYLCASSSDGIYGYTFGSGTRLTVV.